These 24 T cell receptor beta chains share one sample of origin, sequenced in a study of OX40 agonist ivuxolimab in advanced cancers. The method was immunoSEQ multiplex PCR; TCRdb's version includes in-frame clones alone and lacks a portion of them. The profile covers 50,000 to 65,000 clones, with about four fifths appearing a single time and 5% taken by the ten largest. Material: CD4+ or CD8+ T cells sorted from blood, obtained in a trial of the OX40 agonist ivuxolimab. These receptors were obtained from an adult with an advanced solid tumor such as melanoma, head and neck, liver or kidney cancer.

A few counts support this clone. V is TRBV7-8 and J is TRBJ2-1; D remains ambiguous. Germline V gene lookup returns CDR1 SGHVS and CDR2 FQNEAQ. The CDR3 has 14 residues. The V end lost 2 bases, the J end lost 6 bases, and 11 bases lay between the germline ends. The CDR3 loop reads CASSLRRHSNEQFF. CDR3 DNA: TGTGCCAGCAGCTTAAGGCGGCACAGCAATGAGCAGTTCTTC.

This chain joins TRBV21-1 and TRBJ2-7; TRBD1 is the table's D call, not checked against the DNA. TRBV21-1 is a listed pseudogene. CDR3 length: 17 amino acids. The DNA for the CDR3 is TGTGCCAGCAGCAAAGTAGGTTCGGACAGGGTGCCCTACGAGCAGTACTTC. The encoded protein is CASSKVGSDRVPYEQYF.

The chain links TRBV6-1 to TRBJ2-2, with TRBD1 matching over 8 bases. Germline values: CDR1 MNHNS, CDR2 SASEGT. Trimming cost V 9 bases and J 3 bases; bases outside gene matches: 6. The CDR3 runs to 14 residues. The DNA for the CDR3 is TGTGCCAGTGGACAGGGAGGAGACACCGGGGAGCTGTTTTTT. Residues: CASGQGGDTGELFF.

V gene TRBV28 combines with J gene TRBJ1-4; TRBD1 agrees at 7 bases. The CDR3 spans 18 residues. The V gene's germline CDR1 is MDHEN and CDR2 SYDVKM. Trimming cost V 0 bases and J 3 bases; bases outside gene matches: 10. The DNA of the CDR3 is TGTGCCAGCAGTTTATGGGTGGTCAGGGGGGGACCTAATGAAAAACTGTTTTTT. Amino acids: CASSLWVVRGGPNEKLFF.

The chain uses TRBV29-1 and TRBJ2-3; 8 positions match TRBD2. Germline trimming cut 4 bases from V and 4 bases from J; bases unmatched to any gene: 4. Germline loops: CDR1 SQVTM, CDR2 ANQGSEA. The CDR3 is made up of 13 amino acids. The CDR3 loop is CSVVPAGADTQYF. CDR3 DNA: TGCAGCGTTGTACCAGCGGGGGCAGATACGCAGTATTTT.

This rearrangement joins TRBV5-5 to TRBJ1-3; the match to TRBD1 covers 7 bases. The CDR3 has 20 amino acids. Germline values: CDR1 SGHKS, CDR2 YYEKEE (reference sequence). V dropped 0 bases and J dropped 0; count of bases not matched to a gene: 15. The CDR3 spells CASSLEPRLGQSVSGNTIYF. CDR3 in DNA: TGTGCCAGCAGCTTGGAACCCCGTTTGGGACAGTCTGTCTCTGGAAACACCATATATTTT.

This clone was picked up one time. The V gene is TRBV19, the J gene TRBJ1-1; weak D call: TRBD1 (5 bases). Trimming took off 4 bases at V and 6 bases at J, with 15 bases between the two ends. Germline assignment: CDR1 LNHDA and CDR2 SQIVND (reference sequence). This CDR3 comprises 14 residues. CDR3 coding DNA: TGTGCCAGTAGTACCCGGGGGGAAGGGCCTGAAGCTTTCTTT. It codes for CASSTRGEGPEAFF.

The CDR3 DNA follows: TGTGCCCGCACCGGGACTAGCGGGAGCCTAAGGGTTGGGCCGTCCTACGAGCAGTACTTC. Its protein product is CARTGTSGSLRVGPSYEQYF. The V gene is TRBV6-7, the J gene TRBJ2-7, with 14 bases lining up with TRBD2. TRBV6-7 is filed as an ORF, its function uncertain. After removal of 11 bases from V and 1 base from J, the junction contained 22 bases not matched to a gene. The CDR3 contains 20 residues.

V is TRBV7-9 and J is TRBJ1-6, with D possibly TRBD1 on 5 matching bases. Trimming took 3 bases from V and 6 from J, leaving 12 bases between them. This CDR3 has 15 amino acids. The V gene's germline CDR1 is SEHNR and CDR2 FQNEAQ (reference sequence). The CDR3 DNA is TGTGCCAGCAGCTTCTTTGGCAGGGTTAATTCACCCCTCCACTTT. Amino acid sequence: CASSFFGRVNSPLHF.

CDR3 sequence (DNA): TGTGCCAGCAGCTTAGCAATGGGACAGATGGAGACCCAGTACTTC. Amino acid sequence: CASSLAMGQMETQYF. V usage is TRBV7-9 and J usage is TRBJ2-5; 7 nucleotides line up with TRBD1. V trimming: 0 bases; J trimming: 5 bases; junction bases outside the gene matches: 6. The germline V gene has CDR1 SEHNR and CDR2 FQNEAQ (reference sequence). This CDR3 has 15 residues.

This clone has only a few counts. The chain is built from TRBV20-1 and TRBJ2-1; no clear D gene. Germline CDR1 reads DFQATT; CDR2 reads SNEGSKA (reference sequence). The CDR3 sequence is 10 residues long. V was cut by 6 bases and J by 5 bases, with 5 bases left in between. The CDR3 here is CSAHNNEQFF. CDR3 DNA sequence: TGCAGTGCCCATAACAATGAGCAGTTCTTC.

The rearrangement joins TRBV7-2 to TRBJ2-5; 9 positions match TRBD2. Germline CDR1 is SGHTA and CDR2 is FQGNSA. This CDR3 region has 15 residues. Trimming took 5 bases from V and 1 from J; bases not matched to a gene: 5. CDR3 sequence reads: CASSTGTSLQETQYF. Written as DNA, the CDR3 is TGTGCCAGCAGCACCGGGACTAGCCTCCAAGAGACCCAGTACTTC.

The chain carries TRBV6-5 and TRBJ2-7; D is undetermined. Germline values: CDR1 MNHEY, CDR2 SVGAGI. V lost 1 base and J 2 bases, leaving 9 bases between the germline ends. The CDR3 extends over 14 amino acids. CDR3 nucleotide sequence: TGTGCCAGCAGTTACTACGGACGAGCCTACGAGCAGTACTTC. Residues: CASSYYGRAYEQYF.

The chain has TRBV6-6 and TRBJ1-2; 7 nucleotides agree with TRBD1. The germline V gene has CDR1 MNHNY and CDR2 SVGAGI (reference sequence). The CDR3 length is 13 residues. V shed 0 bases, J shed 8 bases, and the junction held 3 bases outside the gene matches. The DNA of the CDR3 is TGTGCCAGCAGTTACTCGACAGGGTTCGGCTACACCTTC. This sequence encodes CASSYSTGFGYTF.

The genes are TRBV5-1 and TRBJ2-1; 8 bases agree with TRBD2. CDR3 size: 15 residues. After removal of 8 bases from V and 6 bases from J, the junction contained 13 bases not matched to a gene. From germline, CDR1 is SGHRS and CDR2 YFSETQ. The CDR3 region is CASKPLAGNPNEQFF. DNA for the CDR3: TGCGCCAGTAAGCCATTAGCGGGAAACCCCAATGAGCAGTTCTTC.

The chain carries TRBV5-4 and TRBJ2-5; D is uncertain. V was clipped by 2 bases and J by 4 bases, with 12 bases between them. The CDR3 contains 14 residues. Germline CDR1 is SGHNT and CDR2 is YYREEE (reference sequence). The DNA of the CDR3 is TGTGCCAGCAGCTTCCATCCGCCGGGAGAGACCCAGTACTTC. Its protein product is CASSFHPPGETQYF.

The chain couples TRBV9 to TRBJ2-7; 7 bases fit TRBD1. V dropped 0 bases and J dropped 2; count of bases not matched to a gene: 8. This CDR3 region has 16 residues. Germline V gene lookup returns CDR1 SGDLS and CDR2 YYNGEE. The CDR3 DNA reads TGTGCCAGCAGCGTAGATGTGGGGACAGCCACCTACGAGCAGTACTTC. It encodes CASSVDVGTATYEQYF.

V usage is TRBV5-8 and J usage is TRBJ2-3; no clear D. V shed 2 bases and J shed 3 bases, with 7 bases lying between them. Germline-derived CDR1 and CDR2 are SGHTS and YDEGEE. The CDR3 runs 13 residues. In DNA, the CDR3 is TGTGCCAGCAGCTTTGATGCAACAGATACGCAGTATTTT. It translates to CASSFDATDTQYF.

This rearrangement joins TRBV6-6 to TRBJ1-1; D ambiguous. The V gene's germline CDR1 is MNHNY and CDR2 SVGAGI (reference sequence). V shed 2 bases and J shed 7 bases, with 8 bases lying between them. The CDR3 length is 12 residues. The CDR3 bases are TGTGCCAGCAGTTACCTGGGCGATGAAGCTTTCTTT. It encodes CASSYLGDEAFF.

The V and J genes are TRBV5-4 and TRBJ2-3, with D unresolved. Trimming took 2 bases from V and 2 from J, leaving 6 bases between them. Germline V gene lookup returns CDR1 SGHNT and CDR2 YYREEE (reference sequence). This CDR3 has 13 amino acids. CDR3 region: CASSLEFTDTQYF. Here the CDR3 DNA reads TGTGCCAGCAGCTTAGAGTTCACAGATACGCAGTATTTT.

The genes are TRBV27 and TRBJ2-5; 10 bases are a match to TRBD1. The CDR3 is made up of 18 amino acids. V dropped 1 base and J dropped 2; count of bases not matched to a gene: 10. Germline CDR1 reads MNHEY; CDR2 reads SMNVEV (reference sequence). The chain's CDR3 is CASSLFGWDRGGQETQYF. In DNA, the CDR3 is TGTGCCAGCAGTTTATTTGGTTGGGACAGGGGTGGACAAGAGACCCAGTACTTC.

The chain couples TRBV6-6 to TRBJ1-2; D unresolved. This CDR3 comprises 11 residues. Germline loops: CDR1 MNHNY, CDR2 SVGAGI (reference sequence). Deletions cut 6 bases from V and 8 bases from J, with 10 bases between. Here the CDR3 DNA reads TGTGCCAGCAGCCCCGACGAGGGCTACACCTTC. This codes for CASSPDEGYTF.

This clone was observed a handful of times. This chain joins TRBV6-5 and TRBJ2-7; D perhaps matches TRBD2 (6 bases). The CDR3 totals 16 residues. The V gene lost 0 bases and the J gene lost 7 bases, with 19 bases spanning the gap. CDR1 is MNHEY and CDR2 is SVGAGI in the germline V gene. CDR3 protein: CASSYSPWLASGEQYF. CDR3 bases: TGTGCCAGCAGTTACTCCCCCTGGCTAGCGTCGGGAGAGCAGTACTTC.

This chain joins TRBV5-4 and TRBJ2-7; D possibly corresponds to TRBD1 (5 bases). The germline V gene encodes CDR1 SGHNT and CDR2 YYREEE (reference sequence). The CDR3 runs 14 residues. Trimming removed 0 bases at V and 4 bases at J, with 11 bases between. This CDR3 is CASSLEGQGYEQYF. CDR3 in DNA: TGTGCCAGCAGCTTGGAAGGTCAGGGATACGAGCAGTACTTC. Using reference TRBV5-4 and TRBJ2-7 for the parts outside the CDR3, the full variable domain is ETGVTQSPTHLIKTRGQQVTLRCSSQSGHNTVSWYQQALGQGPQFIFQYYREEENGRGNFPPRFSGLQFPNYSSELNVNALELDDSALYLCASSLEGQGYEQYFGPGTRLTVT.